This T cell receptor beta chain was found in a study of response to subunit inactivated influenza vaccine. The study, taken as a whole, reports: Researchers suggested that each seasonal influenza vaccination recruits few new T cells.

In TCRdb, the RT-PCR reads were re-called with MiXCR into one record per CDR3 protein. The sample has hundreds of thousands of distinct CDR3 sequences, approximately 7.7% seen once; the top ten hold about an eighth. CDR1 and CDR2 from the germline V gene are DFQATT and SNEGSKA (reference sequence). V was pared by 1 base and J by 2 bases, with 12 bases between. The CDR3 has 15 residues. Turning to this clonotype: Antigen unknown.

The V and J genes are TRBV20-1 and TRBJ1-5; D possibly corresponds to TRBD1 (5 bases). The clonotype comes from a man between 50 and 75 years old who received an inactivated influenza vaccine. The specimen was PBMCs from blood, collected roughly 24 months after vaccination. Here the CDR3 DNA reads TGCAGTGCTAGAGGTAGGGGAGGCGGCAATCAGCCCCAGCATTTT. Encoded protein: CSARGRGGGNQPQHF.